A single sample is the source of the 17 T cell receptor beta chains below, sequenced in a study of blood T cells in healthy people across ages. PCR was performed a second time for roughly 7 to 12 cycles using a sample-barcoded 5' primer and a J-beta primer mix. TCRdb reprocessed the 5' RACE reads via MiXCR and lists one record per CDR3 protein. Counted here are about 940,000 distinct CDR3 sequences, roughly 48% occurring once; the ten biggest clones make up about an eighth. Source material: blood. All receptors derive from a man aged 25 to 40 in good health.

The sample holds a few counts of this clonotype. The chain links TRBV27 to TRBJ2-2; D call uncertain. CDR3 length: 13 residues. Germline values: CDR1 MNHEY, CDR2 SMNVEV (reference sequence). V was trimmed by 8 bases and J by 6 bases, leaving 13 bases between them. CDR3 loop: CASGRQRAGELFF. In nucleotides, the CDR3 is TGTGCCAGCGGTAGACAAAGGGCCGGGGAGCTGTTTTTT.

This clonotype was seen only a few times. V is TRBV10-3 and J is TRBJ1-2; D remains ambiguous. CDR3 length: 15 amino acids. V lost 8 bases and J 5 bases, leaving 21 bases between the germline ends. Germline V gene sequence: CDR1 ENHRY, CDR2 SYGVKD. The CDR3 loop reads CAISIRSQTTYGYTF. CDR3 nucleotide sequence: TGTGCCATCTCCATTCGTAGCCAGACCACTTATGGCTACACCTTC.

This clonotype showed up just a few times. This rearrangement joins TRBV4-2 to TRBJ1-2; 10 positions match TRBD1. From germline, CDR1 is LGHNA and CDR2 YNFKEQ. The ends lost 1 base at V and 8 bases at J; junction bases unmatched: 7. The CDR3 has 15 amino acids. CDR3 sequence (DNA): TGTGCCAGCAGCCAAGGCCGGGACAGGGGTAGGGGCTACACCTTC. Translating it yields CASSQGRDRGRGYTF.

This chain joins TRBV4-2 and TRBJ1-4, with TRBD1 identical over 12 bases. This CDR3 has 17 residues. Germline V gene lookup returns CDR1 LGHNA and CDR2 YNFKEQ. The V segment lost 4 bases and the J segment 4 bases; nucleotides outside the gene matches: 7. The CDR3 region is CASSPRDRGLVNEKLFF. Written as DNA, the CDR3 is TGTGCCAGCAGCCCCCGGGACAGGGGGCTGGTTAATGAAAAACTGTTTTTT.

This chain links TRBV7-2 with TRBJ2-1; D is perhaps TRBD1 (7 bases). CDR1 is SGHTA, CDR2 FQGNSA, per germline. V dropped 1 base and J dropped 5 bases, with 21 bases sitting between them. CDR3 length equals 18 residues. DNA of the CDR3: TGTGCCAGCAGCTTAGTAGGGGGCGGGACTGGCTCTCACAATGAGCAGTTCTTC. It codes for CASSLVGGGTGSHNEQFF.

This sequence joins TRBV18 and TRBJ1-1, with unresolved D. CDR1 is KGHSH, CDR2 LQKENI, per germline. The ends were cut back, 0 bases at V and 3 bases at J, with 8 bases in the middle. The CDR3 sequence is 14 residues long. This CDR3 reads CASSPPGWDTEAFF. The CDR3 DNA is TGTGCCAGCTCACCACCGGGGTGGGACACTGAAGCTTTCTTT.

This clonotype occurred a few times. The chain carries TRBV7-6 and TRBJ2-7; D may be TRBD1 or TRBD2 (6 bases each). The CDR3 length is 13 residues. Trimming removed 8 bases at V and 4 bases at J, with 15 bases between. The germline V gene encodes CDR1 SGHVS and CDR2 FNYEAQ. CDR3 protein: CASRGQETYEQYF. For the CDR3, the DNA is TGTGCCAGCCGGGGGCAGGAAACATACGAGCAGTACTTC.

The V and J genes are TRBV7-2 and TRBJ1-1, with a possible D match to TRBD1 (5 bases). This CDR3 comprises 15 residues. In germline, CDR1 is SGHTA, CDR2 FQGNSA. The V and J ends lost 8 bases and 1 base respectively, with 17 bases between them. This CDR3 reads CASSLWTKGNTEAFF. The DNA for the CDR3 is TGTGCCAGCTCCCTCTGGACAAAAGGGAACACTGAAGCTTTCTTT. The complete variable domain, with remaining parts taken from reference TRBV7-2 and TRBJ1-1, reads GAGVSQSPSNKVTEKGKDVELRCDPISGHTALYWYRQSLGQGLEFLIYFQGNSAPDKSGLPSDRFSAERTGGSVSTLTIQRTQQEDSAVYLCASSLWTKGNTEAFFGQGTRLTVV.

The chain has TRBV7-9 and TRBJ2-5; 11 nucleotides line up with TRBD2. The tail of the sequence fits TRBJ2-7 better, so the J call may be wrong. The CDR3 covers 14 residues. Germline lookup yields CDR1 SEHNR and CDR2 FQNEAQ (reference sequence). CDR3 coding DNA: TGTGCCAGCACCAGGACTAGCGGGCTCTACGAGCAGTACTTC. It codes for CASTRTSGLYEQYF.

In this sample, this clonotype turned up once. The chain recombines TRBV5-1 with TRBJ2-7, with a tentative D call TRBD2 (5 bases). V was cut by 3 bases and J by 9 bases, with 10 bases left in between. CDR3 length: 11 amino acids. CDR1 is SGHRS and CDR2 is YFSETQ in the germline V gene. CDR3 region: CASSSTSGQYF. In DNA form, the CDR3 reads TGCGCCAGCAGCTCGACAAGCGGGCAGTACTTC.

The CDR3 reads CASSQGVAPWGYTF. CDR3 nucleotide sequence: TGTGCCAGCAGCCAAGGCGTGGCCCCTTGGGGCTACACCTTC. The chain is built from TRBV3-1 and TRBJ1-2; D remains ambiguous. Trimming stripped 1 base from V and 8 bases from J, with 14 bases between. CDR1 is LGHDT and CDR2 is YNNKEL in the germline V gene (reference sequence). The CDR3 totals 14 residues.

V gene TRBV7-9 combines with J gene TRBJ1-4; 7 bases fit TRBD1. The CDR3 length is 14 residues. CDR1 and CDR2 (germline): SEHNR, FQNEAQ (reference sequence). V dropped 5 bases and J dropped 2; count of bases not matched to a gene: 2. CDR3 sequence: CASSLDRTNEKLFF. CDR3 DNA sequence: TGTGCCAGCAGCCTGGACAGGACTAATGAAAAACTGTTTTTT.

The V and J genes are TRBV12-3 or TRBV12-4 and TRBJ2-5; 9 positions match TRBD2. TRBJ2-7 explains the end of the DNA better; the J call may be wrong. The CDR3 is 14 residues long. DNA of the CDR3: TGTGCCAGCAGGCAGACTAGCGGTCCCTACGAGCAGTACTTC. Its protein is CASRQTSGPYEQYF.

This clonotype was detected ten times or more. V usage is TRBV5-5 and J usage is TRBJ2-1; D unresolved. V dropped 5 bases and J dropped 1 base, with 16 bases sitting between them. This CDR3 contains 16 residues. CDR1 is SGHKS, CDR2 YYEKEE, per germline (reference sequence). The CDR3 protein is CASSRSSGESYNEQFF. Here the CDR3 DNA reads TGTGCCAGCAGTCGTTCGTCAGGAGAATCCTACAATGAGCAGTTCTTC.

V and J are TRBV6-2 or TRBV6-3 and TRBJ2-5; D not certain. The germline CDR1 and CDR2 sequences are MNHEY and SVGEGT. The CDR3 contains 15 residues. V lost 0 bases and J 6 bases, leaving 14 bases between the germline ends. The CDR3 loop reads CASSYSDGLRKTQYF. The DNA for the CDR3 is TGTGCCAGCAGTTACTCTGACGGGCTGAGGAAGACCCAGTACTTC.

CDR3 coding DNA: TGTGCCAGCAGTCCGACAGGGGGGATCTATGGCTACACCTTC. Encoded protein: CASSPTGGIYGYTF. The chain uses TRBV27 and TRBJ1-2; 9 nucleotides align to TRBD1. J lost 4 bases, V lost 5 bases, and 5 bases had no gene match. Per germline, CDR1 MNHEY and CDR2 SMNVEV (reference sequence). The CDR3 has 14 amino acids.

This clonotype turned up a few times. V gene TRBV7-2 combines with J gene TRBJ2-4; 8 bases match TRBD2. This CDR3 has 17 amino acids. Unmatched junction bases numbered 6, after V lost 1 base and J lost 1 base. CDR1 SGHTA and CDR2 FQGNSA come from the germline V gene. The CDR3 sequence is CASSLEIGGGAKNIQYF. The DNA for the CDR3 is TGTGCCAGCAGCTTAGAAATCGGCGGGGGGGCCAAAAACATTCAGTACTTC.